This record covers a single T cell receptor (beta chain). Next came a second PCR, run for about 7 to 12 cycles, which used a sample-barcoded 5' primer along with a J-beta primer mix. TCRdb fed the 5' RACE reads into MiXCR, producing one record per CDR3 protein. The sample carries about a million distinct CDR3 sequences, under 50% recorded once. Trimming cost V 3 bases and J 12 bases; bases outside gene matches: 19. This CDR3 contains 16 residues. Germline V CDR1 and CDR2: DFQATT, SNEGSKA (reference sequence). The data stem from a study of blood T cells in healthy people across ages. This rearrangement joins TRBV20-1 to TRBJ2-1, with 8 positions matching TRBD2. This receptor was identified in a man aged 30-40 years in good health. The sequenced sample consisted of blood. CDR3 bases: TGCAGTGCTAGGGAAGCGGGGGCCGGTGATCTTCCCCGGCAGTTCTTC. Translated, it gives CSAREAGAGDLPRQFF.